This T cell receptor (beta chain) was observed in a study of healthy donors' naive CD4 and CD8 T cells. Each TCR library used roughly 510 ng of total RNA and a linear amplification protocol. Each CDR3 protein gets one entry after TCRdb re-called the reads with MiXCR. The data hold approximately 180,000 distinct CDR3 sequences, with around 70% observed a single time. Per germline, CDR1 SGHVS and CDR2 FQNEAQ. This CDR3 is built from 13 residues. V was clipped by 5 bases and J by 7 bases, with 12 bases between them. This sequence joins TRBV7-8 and TRBJ1-5; TRBD1 might be the D (5 bases). The sample consisted of naive CD4+ and CD8+ T cells sorted from blood, pooled from several donors. The origin of this receptor is a pool of human donors in good health; the sample pools cells from several healthy donors. The CDR3 loop reads CASSPTRDQPQHF. The DNA of the CDR3 is TGTGCCAGCAGCCCGACGAGGGACCAGCCCCAGCATTTT.